This TCR beta chain was captured by sequencing in a study of T-cell memory formation after mild COVID-19 (TCRdb year 2021). Regarding the study in general: TCR sequence clusters from the two donors were largely donor specific. In a couple of donors, T-cell clones that expanded and contracted after mild COVID-19 were followed by sequencing TCRalpha and TCRbeta repertoires longitudinally. Two young, previously healthy adult volunteers made up the cohort, one male and one female.

On the study overall, not on this receptor specifically: Some responding clones were detected in pre-infection memory, suggesting pre-existing cross-reactive memory T cells joined the SARS-CoV-2 response. Contracting CD4+ clones turned up mainly in the CM and EM memory subsets, whereas EMRA was where CD8+ clones were enriched. Only two mild cases were covered in the study, and larger cohorts including severe cases with pre-infection samples were considered necessary. Whether the second-wave clones peaking on day 37 were SARS-CoV-2 specific was not confirmed. Clones contracting from day 15 to 85 had balanced CD4/CD8 phenotypes, while a second wave expanding from day 15 to 37 was biased towards CD4+.

Ficoll-Paque density gradient centrifugation was the method used to isolate PBMCs. This clonotype has more than one count but fewer than ten. It has no known antigen specificity. No much larger clonotype is one base removed from it; base qualities were not supplied. The instrument given in TCRdb is Illumina NovaSeq 6000. TCRalpha and TCRbeta cDNA libraries were built by 5'RACE with constant-segment primers, adding sample barcodes and unique molecular identifiers. Trizol reagent was used to extract RNA from every sample. Libraries were amplified in two PCR steps, with a second sample barcode and Illumina TruSeq adapters added in the second step. Libraries were sequenced on an Illumina NovaSeq with 2 x 150 bp paired-end reads. Processing in the source paper ran as follows. Demultiplexing of reads and collapsing into UMI-guided consensus sequences were performed with migec v1.2.7. Using mixcr v2.1.11, the UMI consensuses were aligned to TRA and TRB V and J templates and assembled into clonotypes. A clonotype was counted as expanded or contracted only when both edgeR and NoisET called the clonotype significant, with the noise models trained on biological replicates. For edgeR calls, a false discovery rate-adjusted p below 0.01 and a log2 fold-change threshold of 1 were applied. PCA with hierarchical clustering of max-normalized trajectories of the 1000 most abundant clonotypes was used as exploratory dynamics analysis. Each responding clone was given a CD4 or CD8 phenotype based on the CD4+ and CD8+ repertoires, which had been sequenced separately. TCRdb reworked the public reads: Q25 trimming with fastp, MiXCR clone assembly, productive beta chains retained. Rows with a matching CDR3 protein are joined into one entry that keeps the most common DNA and genes. These V and J calls are TCRdb output, not the study's own analysis. Here the sample has 250,000 to 300,000 distinct CDR3 sequences; about a sixth occur a single time. 22% of the sample comes from the top ten.

The origin of this receptor is a man between 18 and 29 years old who had mild COVID-19 (a few samples of this study predate the infection). The sample titles of this study are shuffled in the database, so cell type and time point are left out; the donor was told from shared clones. Sequencing was done on a sample of PBMCs or a T cell subset sorted from them (not recorded which).

CDR3 protein: CASTTGTGYQPQHF. The sequenced DNA: TGTGCCAGCACCACGGGGACAGGTTATCAGCCCCAGCATTTT. Recombination joined TRBV6-2 or TRBV6-3 with TRBJ1-5, and TRBD1 matches 8 of the central bases. Compared with germline, V lacks 7 bases and J lacks 5 bases; bases without a gene match: 7. The CDR3 spans 14 residues, from the cysteine through the phenylalanine. Of all the DNA, just the CDR3 is kept, 42 bases in frame from base 1. Sequences MNHEY (CDR1) and SVGEGT (CDR2) are obtained from the germline V gene.